This T cell receptor (beta chain) comes out of a study of cytomegalovirus exposure and HLA in healthy donors. About the study: Earlier, 200 million or so T cells were analyzed, and more than 100 million unique TCR beta sequences were found among them. An early data release held 75 million to 100 million unique TCRs from HLA-typed donors. Study findings and constraints: As was reported, the classifier diagnosed cytomegalovirus status with high specificity and sensitivity. Associated with HLA alleles at 0.05 false discovery rate in a later analysis were 17,000 or so TCR beta sequences.

The PCR employed 60 Vbeta primers together with 13 Jbeta primers. TCRdb's table, derived via immunoSEQ multiplex PCR, lists solely in-frame clones and lacks some. Of around 150,000 clones in the sample, about four fifths were seen once. Points on this clone: The antigen is not known.

Trimming cost V 2 bases and J 11 bases, with 25 bases left between them. CDR1 and CDR2 from the germline V gene are SNHLY and FYNNEI. The CDR3 extends over 16 amino acids. This clonotype originated in a male donor in good health and CMV-seropositive. V is TRBV2 and J is TRBJ2-7; D is possibly TRBD2 (6 bases). Sequencing was performed on PBMCs. The CDR3 loop is CASSEWLGGTGYRKYF. DNA of the CDR3: TGTGCCAGCAGTGAATGGCTGGGCGGGACGGGGTATCGGAAGTACTTC.